A single sample gave rise to the 5 T cell receptor beta chains below, sequenced in a study of beta chain features in type 1 diabetes (dated by TCRdb to 2017 to 2018). The receptor library was made with the immunoSEQ multiplex PCR assay. The entire isolated RNA was reverse transcribed using the High Capacity cDNA Reverse Transcription Kit, and thus expressed TCRB transcripts were sequenced. As stored in TCRdb, this immuneACCESS dataset retains in-frame rearrangements with V and J assigned. A fraction of the clones does not appear; measured against another copy, unresolved V genes explain less than half of the discrepancy, and the remainder lacks a known reason. Within this sample are some 250,000 clones, with 27% of them counted one time only. The ten largest clones represent under 4.5% of the sample. Input material: central memory CD4+ T cells from blood. These receptors originate from a man younger than 40 in good health.

Many counts were recorded for this clone. V and J are TRBV7-2 and TRBJ2-1; 12 bases line up with TRBD2. V lost 1 base to trimming and J lost 7 bases; unmatched junction nucleotides: 14. The CDR3 is made up of 19 amino acids. Germline V gene sequence: CDR1 SGHTA, CDR2 FQGNSA. CDR3 in amino acids: CASSLVPLSLAGGGNEQFF. CDR3 sequence (DNA): TGTGCCAGCAGCTTAGTTCCACTCTCGCTAGCGGGAGGGGGAAATGAGCAGTTCTTC.

The rearrangement joins TRBV19 to TRBJ2-7; D is unresolved. The CDR3 contains 15 residues. The V and J ends lost 2 bases and 2 bases respectively, with 13 bases between them. The germline V gene has CDR1 LNHDA and CDR2 SQIVND (reference sequence). The DNA of the CDR3 is TGTGCCAGTAGTATACCGGACCGACCGCCCTACGAGCAGTACTTC. Its translation: CASSIPDRPPYEQYF. Drawing the rest from reference TRBV19 and TRBJ2-7, the complete variable domain is DGGITQSPKYLFRKEGQNVTLSCEQNLNHDAMYWYRQDPGQGLRLIYYSQIVNDFQKGDIAEGYSVSREKKESFPLTVTSAQKNPTAFYLCASSIPDRPPYEQYFGPGTRLTVT.

This clone was seen more than once but under ten times. This chain links TRBV30 with TRBJ2-5; D perhaps matches TRBD2 (6 bases). The length of the CDR3 is 12 residues. Germline CDR1 reads GTSNPN; CDR2 reads SVGIG (reference sequence). Trimming took 0 bases from V and 5 from J, leaving 7 bases between them. The CDR3 here is CAWSVTSETQYF. CDR3 nucleotides: TGTGCCTGGAGTGTAACTAGCGAGACCCAGTACTTC.

The chain uses TRBV20-1 and TRBJ1-1, with a weak D call TRBD1 (5 bases). This CDR3 comprises 11 residues. Per the germline V gene, CDR1 is DFQATT and CDR2 is SNEGSKA (reference sequence). The germline V and J ends were trimmed by 5 bases and 11 bases, with 15 bases remaining between them. The CDR3 DNA reads TGCAGTGCTCCCCGGAAGGGGTTGGCTTTCTTT. It yields the protein CSAPRKGLAFF.

J is TRBJ2-7 and V is TRBV7-2; D is undetermined. The germline CDR1 and CDR2 sequences are SGHTA and FQGNSA. Trimming left V 2 bases short and J 3 bases short, with 11 bases between. The CDR3 spans 14 residues. CDR3 loop: CASSLTAANYEQYF. The DNA for the CDR3 is TGTGCCAGCAGCTTAACCGCGGCTAACTACGAGCAGTACTTC.